Listed below are T cell receptor beta chains from one sample, sequenced in a study of response to subunit inactivated influenza vaccine. TCRdb re-called the RT-PCR reads through MiXCR, storing one row per CDR3 protein. This table holds roughly 760,000 distinct CDR3 sequences, approximately 22% found once. Specimen: PBMCs from blood, collected about 5 days after vaccination. The receptors come from a man between 50 and 59 years old who received an inactivated influenza vaccine. Both conserved end residues are part of each CDR3. The D gene is left open where the match is weak. Not every row has a clone size; where given, it reads once, few, many or a size class.

d_call j_call v_call clone_size cdr3_nt cdr3_aa
TRBD2 TRBJ2-4 TRBV5-1 few TGCGCCAGCAGCGGAACCGGGACTAGCGGGTCCCTAGCCAAAAACATTCAGTACTTC CASSGTGTSGSLAKNIQYF
NA TRBJ1-4 TRBV5-1 few TGCGCCAGCGCCCGGGACCCGAATTTTGCAACTAATGAAAAACTGTTTTTT CASARDPNFATNEKLFF
NA TRBJ2-5 TRBV20-1 few TGCAGTGCTATCGATTTGCAGCTTCAAGAGACCCAGTACTTC CSAIDLQLQETQYF
NA TRBJ2-5 TRBV29-1 NA TGCAGCGTTGAGAAGGGGCGTGGAGAGACCCAGTACTTC CSVEKGRGETQYF
NA TRBJ2-5 TRBV7-2 NA TGTGCCAGCAGCCAACATTCGGGTTCAGAGACCCAGTACTTC CASSQHSGSETQYF
TRBD1 TRBJ1-4 TRBV12-3/TRBV12-4 few TGTGCCAGCAGTTTACGACAGGGGATAGTTGAAAAACTGTTTTTT CASSLRQGIVEKLFF
NA TRBJ1-1 TRBV13 NA TGTGCCAGCAGCTTAGGCCGAGGGACTGGGAACACTGAAGCTTTCTTT CASSLGRGTGNTEAFF
NA TRBJ2-1 TRBV14 NA TGTGCCAGCAGCCTATTACCGGGACCTCTTGATGAGCAGTTCTTC CASSLLPGPLDEQFF
NA TRBJ2-2 TRBV2 few TGTGCCAGCAGATGGACCGTGACCGGGGAGCTGTTTTTT CASRWTVTGELFF
TRBD1 TRBJ2-7 TRBV7-9 few TGTGCCAGCAGCTCCGGACAGGGGGCAGGGGAGCAGTACTTC CASSSGQGAGEQYF
NA TRBJ2-2 TRBV7-9 NA TGTGCCAGCACTTTCTCGACCACCGGGGAGCTGTTTTTT CASTFSTTGELFF
NA TRBJ2-7 TRBV7-2 NA TGTGCCAGCAGCTTGGCTCCCAGGGACTACGAGCAGTACTTC CASSLAPRDYEQYF
TRBD2 TRBJ2-2 TRBV5-1 NA TGCGCCAGCAGCTTGTCTGGGCTAGCGGGGGGAGCGAACACCGGGGAGCTGTTTTTT CASSLSGLAGGANTGELFF
NA TRBJ1-2 TRBV20-1 NA TGCAGTGCTAGAGACGCCAGGGGAGCCTATGGCTACACCTTC CSARDARGAYGYTF
TRBD2 TRBJ2-1 TRBV5-1 few TGCGCCAGCAGCTTGGCCGACCTAGCGGGCGGTGAGCAGTTCTTC CASSLADLAGGEQFF
NA TRBJ2-1 TRBV7-9 many TGTGCCAGCATCCAGTGGGGAGATTACAATGAGCAGTTCTTC CASIQWGDYNEQFF
NA TRBJ2-7 TRBV28 NA TGTGCCAGCAGTGATCAGGACCGGCGGGATAAGCAGTACTTC CASSDQDRRDKQYF
TRBD2 TRBJ2-5 TRBV4-3 few TGCGCCAGCAGCCAAGATCCGGGGGGTGGGACCCAGTACTTC CASSQDPGGGTQYF
TRBD1 TRBJ2-7 TRBV5-1 many TGCGCCAGCAGCTTGGGGGGACAGGGATCCTACGAGCAGTACTTC CASSLGGQGSYEQYF
TRBD2 TRBJ2-3 TRBV7-2 few TGTGCCAGCAGCAGAACGACTAGCGGGTTTGATACGCAGTATTTT CASSRTTSGFDTQYF
NA TRBJ1-6 TRBV20-1 few TGCAGTGCTAGCCCAGGGAACGGGGCCCTCCTCCACTTT CSASPGNGALLHF
NA TRBJ2-7 TRBV4-2 NA TGTGCCAGCAGCCAAGACTCTGGCCGCACCCCCTACGAGCAGTACTTC CASSQDSGRTPYEQYF
NA TRBJ2-1 TRBV7-2 NA TGTGCCAGCAGCCGTGACAGGACGGGCCTATACAATGAGCAGTTCTTC CASSRDRTGLYNEQFF
NA TRBJ2-5 TRBV6-1 NA TGTGCCAGCAGCGACCCCCCCGGTCGGCAGGGCGGAGAGACCCAGTACTTC CASSDPPGRQGGETQYF
TRBD1 TRBJ2-7 TRBV2 NA TGTGCCAGCAACCGACAGGGCTACGAGCAGTACTTC CASNRQGYEQYF
NA TRBJ1-4 TRBV20-1 NA TGCAGTGCTAGGTCCACAAGGAGGTCAAACGAAAAACTGTTTTTT CSARSTRRSNEKLFF
NA TRBJ1-1 TRBV6-1 many TGTGCCAGCAGACGTCGGGAGAACACTGAAGCTTTCTTT CASRRRENTEAFF
NA TRBJ2-5 TRBV7-2 NA TGTGCCAGCAGCTTAGGGGGGCCCTCAACCCAGTACTTC CASSLGGPSTQYF
NA TRBJ2-7 TRBV6-1 NA TGTGCCAGCAGTGAGCTGGGCAGGGGATGGGAGCAGTACTTC CASSELGRGWEQYF
TRBD2 TRBJ2-3 TRBV6-2/TRBV6-3 few TGTGCCAGCAGTTACTCGATTGGGCTCGGACTAGCGGGCTTCACAGATACGCAGTATTTT CASSYSIGLGLAGFTDTQYF
NA TRBJ1-1 TRBV7-9 many TGTGCCAGCAGCGGGGCAGGGGCCAACACTGAAGCTTTCTTT CASSGAGANTEAFF
TRBD2 TRBJ2-2 TRBV12-3/TRBV12-4 NA TGTGCCAGCAGTTTAGACCTAGCGGGGGCGAACACCGGGGAGCTGTTTTTT CASSLDLAGANTGELFF
NA TRBJ2-6 TRBV28 NA TGTGCCAGCTGGGGGGTCTCCACTACTGGGGCCAACGTCCTGACTTTC CASWGVSTTGANVLTF
NA TRBJ1-3 TRBV4-2 many TGTGCCAGCAGCCAAGACGCCCACTCCGGGAACACCATATATTTT CASSQDAHSGNTIYF
NA TRBJ2-1 TRBV5-1 few TGCGCCAGCAGCTTGGGTTTAGGCTATCAAGGTTCTTACAATGAGCAGTTCTTC CASSLGLGYQGSYNEQFF
TRBD2 TRBJ2-3 TRBV5-6 NA TGTGCCAGCAGCTTGGAGACTAGCGGGACAGGGACAGATACGCAGTATTTT CASSLETSGTGTDTQYF
TRBD1 TRBJ2-2 TRBV15 NA TGTGCCACCAGCAGAGGGACAGGGATCCCCGGGGAGCTGTTTTTT CATSRGTGIPGELFF
TRBD1 TRBJ2-3 TRBV15 NA TGTGCCACCAGCAGAGATCCGACAGGGATCAGCACAGATACGCAGTATTTT CATSRDPTGISTDTQYF
NA TRBJ1-1 TRBV4-1 few TGCGCCAGCAGCCAAGGGGGAGGGCACACTGAAGCTTTCTTT CASSQGGGHTEAFF
NA TRBJ2-3 TRBV12-3/TRBV12-4 many TGTGCCAGCAGTCCCCGGACCAGGGGGGAAGGTACGCAGTATTTT CASSPRTRGEGTQYF
NA TRBJ1-2 TRBV7-2 many TGTGCCAGCAGCTTAGAAAACTATGGCTACACCTTC CASSLENYGYTF
TRBD2 TRBJ2-3 TRBV20-1 NA TGCAGTGCCCCCCCGGGGGGGGATATAAGCACAGATACGCAGTATTTT CSAPPGGDISTDTQYF
NA TRBJ1-2 TRBV6-6 few TGTGCCAGCAGAGCCTGGGGCGGAGGCTACACCTTC CASRAWGGGYTF
NA TRBJ2-5 TRBV7-9 NA TGTGCCAGCAGCTTACCGGGGAAACAAGAGACCCAGTACTTC CASSLPGKQETQYF
NA TRBJ2-7 TRBV9 NA TGTGCCAGCAGCGCGCCTTTTTCGGACCAGGGCAACGAGCAGTACTTC CASSAPFSDQGNEQYF
NA TRBJ2-1 TRBV7-8 many TGTGCCAGCAGTTTAACTCGTGGGACCTCCTACAATGAGCAGTTCTTC CASSLTRGTSYNEQFF
TRBD2 TRBJ2-7 TRBV5-6 few TGTGCCAGCACGTCAAGGAGCGGGAGTAACGAGCAGTACTTC CASTSRSGSNEQYF
TRBD2 TRBJ2-1 TRBV20-1 few TGCAGTGCTATCTTAGCGGGGGAAGGGAATGAGCAGTTCTTC CSAILAGEGNEQFF
TRBD1 TRBJ1-1 TRBV12-3/TRBV12-4 NA TGTGCCAGCAGCCACGGGGACAGCCGCTACAGAGCTTTCTTT CASSHGDSRYRAFF
NA TRBJ1-1 TRBV7-2 many TGTGCCAGCTATATGCACGGGGGTACTGAAGCTTTCTTT CASYMHGGTEAFF
NA TRBJ2-5 TRBV20-1 NA TGCAGTGCTAGAAACCGGGACAAAAAAGAGACCCAGTACTTC CSARNRDKKETQYF
TRBD2 TRBJ2-1 TRBV7-2 few TGTGCCAGCAACCGAGCGGGTGGACTAGCTATCAATGAGCAGTTCTTC CASNRAGGLAINEQFF
TRBD1 TRBJ1-1 TRBV29-1 many TGCAGCGTTGTAACAGGGGGCACTGAAGCTTTCTTT CSVVTGGTEAFF
TRBD1 TRBJ2-1 TRBV12-3/TRBV12-4 few TGTGCCAGCAGTTTATCGGGACAGGGAACCAATGAGCAGTTCTTC CASSLSGQGTNEQFF
NA TRBJ2-7 TRBV29-1 NA TGCAGCGTCGCCAACCAGGACAGAGACTACGAGCAGTACTTC CSVANQDRDYEQYF
TRBD2 TRBJ2-1 TRBV12-3/TRBV12-4 NA TGTGCCAGCAGTTTAACCGGGGGGGCTGGTGAGCAGTTCTTC CASSLTGGAGEQFF
NA TRBJ2-7 TRBV12-3/TRBV12-4 many TGTGCCAGCAGTTTGTGGGGGCTCGAGCAGTACTTC CASSLWGLEQYF
NA TRBJ2-7 TRBV5-1 many TGCGCCAGCAGCTTTACGGTATCCTACGAGCAGTACTTC CASSFTVSYEQYF
TRBD1 TRBJ2-7 TRBV10-3 NA TGTGCCATCAGTGAGCGTCAGGGGGCCCACGAGCAGTACTTC CAISERQGAHEQYF